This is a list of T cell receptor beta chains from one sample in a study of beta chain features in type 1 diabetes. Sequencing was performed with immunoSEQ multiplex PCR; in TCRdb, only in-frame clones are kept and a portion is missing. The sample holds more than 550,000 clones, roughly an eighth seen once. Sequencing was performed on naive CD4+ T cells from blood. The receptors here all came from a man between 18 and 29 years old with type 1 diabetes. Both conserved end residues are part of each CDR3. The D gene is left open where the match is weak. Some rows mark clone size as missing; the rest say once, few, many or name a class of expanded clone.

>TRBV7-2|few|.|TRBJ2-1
TGTGCCAGCAGCCCGGAGCCCGCCTACAATGAGCAGTTCTTC
CASSPEPAYNEQFF
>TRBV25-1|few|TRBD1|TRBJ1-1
TGTGCCAGCAGTGTAGGACAGGGTCGTAGTGAAGCTTTCTTT
CASSVGQGRSEAFF
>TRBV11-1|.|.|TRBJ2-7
TGTGCCAGCAGCCCAAGGACCTACGAGCAGTACTTC
CASSPRTYEQYF
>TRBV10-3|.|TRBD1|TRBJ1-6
TGTGCCATCGCCCAGGACAGGGGGCGGTCACCCCTCCACTTT
CAIAQDRGRSPLHF
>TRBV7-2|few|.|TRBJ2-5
TGTGCCAGCAGCTTAGACCTTGCGGCGGTGACCCAGTACTTC
CASSLDLAAVTQYF
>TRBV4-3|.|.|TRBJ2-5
TGCGCCAGCAGCCTAGAGGGACGGATCCAAGAGACCCAGTACTTC
CASSLEGRIQETQYF
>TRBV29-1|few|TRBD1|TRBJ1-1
TGCAGCGTCGACAGGGCGGGGGAGAAAGCTTTCTTT
CSVDRAGEKAFF
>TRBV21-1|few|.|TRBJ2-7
TGTGCCAGCAGCAAAGTGGACTACGAGCAGTACTTC
CASSKVDYEQYF
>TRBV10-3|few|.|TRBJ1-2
TGTGCCATCAGTGAGGGAACAGGGTCCTATGGCTACACCTTC
CAISEGTGSYGYTF
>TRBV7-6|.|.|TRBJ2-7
TGTGCCAGCAGCTTAGGGCCTAGCATCTACGAGCAGTACTTC
CASSLGPSIYEQYF
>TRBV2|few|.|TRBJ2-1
TGTGCCAGCAGTGAAGACAGGGTTGTCTACAATGAGCAGTTCTTC
CASSEDRVVYNEQFF
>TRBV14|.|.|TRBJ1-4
TGTGCCAGCAGCCACGGCTATAATGAAAAACTGTTTTTT
CASSHGYNEKLFF
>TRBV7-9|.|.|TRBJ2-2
TGTGCCAGCAGCTTAGAGGGCAGGGGCACCGGGGAGCTGTTTTTT
CASSLEGRGTGELFF
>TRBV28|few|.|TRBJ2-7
TGTGCCAGCAGTTTTTCGTCCAGCGATGGGGCCTACGAGCAGTACTTC
CASSFSSSDGAYEQYF
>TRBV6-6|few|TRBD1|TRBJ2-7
TGTGCCAGCAGTGCTCCGGGACAGGGGTACGAGCAGTACTTC
CASSAPGQGYEQYF
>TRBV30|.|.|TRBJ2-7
TGTGCCTGGAGCCCCCTAGGGGGGCCCTCCTACGAGCAGTACTTC
CAWSPLGGPSYEQYF
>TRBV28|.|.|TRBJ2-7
TGTGCCAGCAGTTTAAACAGGGTAACCTACGAGCAGTACTTC
CASSLNRVTYEQYF
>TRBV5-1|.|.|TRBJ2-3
TGCGCCAGCAGCAGAGACAGCGGAGATACGCAGTATTTT
CASSRDSGDTQYF
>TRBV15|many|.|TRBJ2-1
TGTGCCACCAGCAGAGATCCTCAAGCGTCGCAGTTCTTC
CATSRDPQASQFF
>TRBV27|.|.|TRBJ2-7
TGTGCCAGCAGTTTGGTCTGGACAAGTCACTACGAGCAGTACTTC
CASSLVWTSHYEQYF
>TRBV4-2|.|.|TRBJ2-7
TGTGCCAGCAGCCAAGAAGGGGGTAGGGCCTACGAGCAGTACTTC
CASSQEGGRAYEQYF
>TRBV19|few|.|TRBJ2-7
TGTGCCAGTAGTTGGGCGAGCGGACCCTACGAGCAGTACTTC
CASSWASGPYEQYF
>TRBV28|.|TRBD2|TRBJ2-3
TGTGCCAGCCGCCCGGTAGCGGGGAGGGGAGATACGCAGTATTTT
CASRPVAGRGDTQYF
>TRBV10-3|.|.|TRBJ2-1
TGTGCCATCAGCGACCAGGGGGGTTCCTCCTACAATGAGCAGTTCTTC
CAISDQGGSSYNEQFF
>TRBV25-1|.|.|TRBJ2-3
TGTGCCAGCAGTGATGGGGCGGCCCTGGGGGATACGCAGTATTTT
CASSDGAALGDTQYF
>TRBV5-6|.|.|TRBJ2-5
TGTGCCAGCAGCTTGTGGGCCAGGGGCGTAGAGACCCAGTACTTC
CASSLWARGVETQYF
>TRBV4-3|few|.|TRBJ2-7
TGCGCCAGCAGCCAAGATGGCCAGGGGAGGTACGAGCAGTACTTC
CASSQDGQGRYEQYF
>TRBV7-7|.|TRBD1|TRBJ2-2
TGTGCTAGCAGCTTAACAGGGGCGAACACCGGGGAGCTGTTTTTT
CASSLTGANTGELFF
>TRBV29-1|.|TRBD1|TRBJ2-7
TGCAGCGTTGAAGGGGACAGGGGCTCCTACGAGCAGTACTTC
CSVEGDRGSYEQYF
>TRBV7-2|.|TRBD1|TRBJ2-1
TGTGCCAGCAAGGCTGACAGGGGGCAAGACAATGAGCAGTTCTTC
CASKADRGQDNEQFF
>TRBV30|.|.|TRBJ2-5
TGTGCCTGGAACCTTGTGTTCCAAGAGACCCAGTACTTC
CAWNLVFQETQYF
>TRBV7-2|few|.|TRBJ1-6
TGTGCCAGCAGCACACGACAGGAAAGGAGTTCACCCCTCCACTTT
CASSTRQERSSPLHF
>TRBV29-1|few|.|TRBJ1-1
TGCAGCGTTGAAGATCGTCGGGGAGGAAGGAACACTGAAGCTTTCTTT
CSVEDRRGGRNTEAFF
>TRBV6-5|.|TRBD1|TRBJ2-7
TGTGCCAGCAGTTCTGACAGGGCCTACGAGCAGTACTTC
CASSSDRAYEQYF
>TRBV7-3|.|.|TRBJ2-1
TGTGCCAGCAGCCTATGGGCCCGGGCGGCCTACAATGAGCAGTTCTTC
CASSLWARAAYNEQFF
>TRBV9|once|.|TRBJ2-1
TGTGCCAGCAGCGAGGGCCGTGGCGGTGAGCAGTTCTTC
CASSEGRGGEQFF
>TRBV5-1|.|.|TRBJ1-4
TGCGCCAGCAGCTTGCCGGGAGCTTCAACTAATGAAAAACTGTTTTTT
CASSLPGASTNEKLFF
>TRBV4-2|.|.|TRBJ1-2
TGTGCCAGCAGCCCACCACGAGCGACAGATTTCTATGGCTACACCTTC
CASSPPRATDFYGYTF
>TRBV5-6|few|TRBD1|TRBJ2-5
TGTGCCAGCTCCCGATTAACAGGGGAAGGAGAGACCCAGTACTTC
CASSRLTGEGETQYF
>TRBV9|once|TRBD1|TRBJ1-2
TGTGCCAGCAGCCGGGACAGGAGTGTTGACACCTTC
CASSRDRSVDTF
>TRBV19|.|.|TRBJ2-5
TGTGCCAGTACCCAAGGAGGGAAAGAGACCCAGTACTTC
CASTQGGKETQYF
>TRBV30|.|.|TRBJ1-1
TGTGCCTGGAGTGTAGGAAGGATTAACACTGAAGCTTTCTTT
CAWSVGRINTEAFF
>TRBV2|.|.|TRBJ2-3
TGTGCCAGCAGTGTGGGAGATACGCAGTATTTT
CASSVGDTQYF